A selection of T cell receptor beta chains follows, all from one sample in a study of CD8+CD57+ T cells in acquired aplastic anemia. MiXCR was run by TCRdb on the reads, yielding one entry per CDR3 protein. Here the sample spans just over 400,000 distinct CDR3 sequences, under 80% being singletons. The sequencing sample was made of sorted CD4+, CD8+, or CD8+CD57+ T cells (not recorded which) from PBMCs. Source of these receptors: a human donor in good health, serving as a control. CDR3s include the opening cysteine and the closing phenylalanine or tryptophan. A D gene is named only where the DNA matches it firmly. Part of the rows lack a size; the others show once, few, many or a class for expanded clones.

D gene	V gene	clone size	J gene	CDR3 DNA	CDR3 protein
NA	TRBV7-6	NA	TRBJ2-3	TGTGCCAGCAGCTTAGGTGAACGGTCAGATACGCAGTATTTT	CASSLGERSDTQYF
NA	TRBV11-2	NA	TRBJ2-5	TGTGCCAGCAGCTCTGGGGGGGCGGTAGAGACCCAGTACTTC	CASSSGGAVETQYF
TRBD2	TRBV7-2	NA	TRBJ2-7	TGTGCCAGCAGCCCTAGCGGGGGGGTCTCGGCCTACGAGCAGTACTTC	CASSPSGGVSAYEQYF
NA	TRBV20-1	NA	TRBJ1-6	TGCAGTGCTAGAGGGACCGGGGGGCGCAGGGATTCACCCCTCCACTTT	CSARGTGGRRDSPLHF
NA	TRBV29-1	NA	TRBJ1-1	TGCAGCGGGAAAACATCGAACACTGAAGCTTTCTTT	CSGKTSNTEAFF
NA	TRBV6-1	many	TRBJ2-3	TGTGCCAGCAGAGGAGCACCGGGACAACCTACAGATACGCAGTATTTT	CASRGAPGQPTDTQYF
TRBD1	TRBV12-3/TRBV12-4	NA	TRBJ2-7	TGTGCCAGCAGGGAGACAGGGGGCTACGAGCAGTACTTC	CASRETGGYEQYF
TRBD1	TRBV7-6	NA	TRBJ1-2	TGTGCCAGCAGCTGGGGACAGCCCCGATTTGGCTACACCTTC	CASSWGQPRFGYTF
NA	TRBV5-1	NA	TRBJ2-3	TGCGCCAGCAGCTTGGGGTCACAGGGAAACACAGATACGCAGTATTTT	CASSLGSQGNTDTQYF
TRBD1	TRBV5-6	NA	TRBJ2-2	TGTGCCAGCAGCTTGAATCTCAGGGGGACCGGGGAGCTGTTTTTT	CASSLNLRGTGELFF
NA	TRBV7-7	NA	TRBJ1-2	TGTGCCACCAGCACAGACTGGGGAGAGAACGAGTACTCCTTC	CATSTDWGENEYSF
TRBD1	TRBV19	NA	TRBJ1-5	TGTGCCAGCACCGGACAGGGGGACCAGCCCCAGCACTTT	CASTGQGDQPQHF
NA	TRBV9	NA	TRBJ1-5	TGTGCCAGCAGCGGAAGTCCCAGGGATTACAATGAGCATTTT	CASSGSPRDYNEHF
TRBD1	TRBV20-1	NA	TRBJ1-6	TGCAGTGCTATCCTCCCGGGACAGGGTAATTCACCCCTCCACTTT	CSAILPGQGNSPLHF
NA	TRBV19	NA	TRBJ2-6	TGTGCCAGTAGTATAGACCATGTGGGGGTCCCCTCCTACGAGCTGACTTTC	CASSIDHVGVPSYELTF
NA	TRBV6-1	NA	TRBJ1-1	TGTGCCAGCAGTCCGGGGTCGGGCGCTGAAGCTTTCTTT	CASSPGSGAEAFF
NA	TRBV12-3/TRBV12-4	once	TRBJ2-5	TGTGCCAGCACCATCGCGCGGAGCGAGACCCAGTACTTC	CASTIARSETQYF
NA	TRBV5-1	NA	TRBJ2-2	TGCGCCAGCAGCTTAGGAGTGACCGGGGAGCTGTTTTTT	CASSLGVTGELFF
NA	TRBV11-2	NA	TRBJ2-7	TGTGCCAGCAGCTTAGTAGGGGGCGAGCAGTACTTC	CASSLVGGEQYF
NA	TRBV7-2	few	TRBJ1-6	TGTGCCAGCAGCTTAGGAGGCGAGAATTCACCCCTCCACTTT	CASSLGGENSPLHF
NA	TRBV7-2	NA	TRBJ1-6	TGTGCCAGCAGCTTTGTCGGGGACCAACAGACCCAGTACCTCCACTTT	CASSFVGDQQTQYLHF
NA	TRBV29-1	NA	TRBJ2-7	TGCAGCGTTGAAGACGTAGGCTACGAGCAGTACTTC	CSVEDVGYEQYF
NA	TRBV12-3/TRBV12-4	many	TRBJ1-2	TGTGCCAGCAGTTTGAAGCTTTTTGGGGTATTAAACTATGGCTACACCTTC	CASSLKLFGVLNYGYTF
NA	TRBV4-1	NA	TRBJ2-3	TGCGCCAGCAGCTCCCCGGGCCGAGAAGTATCGGATACGCAGTATTTT	CASSSPGREVSDTQYF
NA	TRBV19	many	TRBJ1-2	TGTGCCAGTAGTATATCGGGCAGCTATGGCTACACCTTC	CASSISGSYGYTF
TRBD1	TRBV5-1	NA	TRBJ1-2	TGCGCCAGCAGCTTTCTAGGGGGCAGGTGCACCTTC	CASSFLGGRCTF
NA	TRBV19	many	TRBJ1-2	TGTGCCAGTAGTATAGATTCCTCTGGGACACCAAGGAGGGGCTACACCTTC	CASSIDSSGTPRRGYTF
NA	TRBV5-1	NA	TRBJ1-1	TGCGCCAGCAGCCTGACTCCCGCGAACACTGAAGCTTTCTTT	CASSLTPANTEAFF
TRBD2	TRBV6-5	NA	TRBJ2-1	TGTGCCAGCAGTTACACGGGCGGGGGAGGCAATGAGCAGTTCTTC	CASSYTGGGGNEQFF
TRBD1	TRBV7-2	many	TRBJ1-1	TGTGCCAGCAGAGTTGACAGGGGGGGCACTGAAGCTTTCTTT	CASRVDRGGTEAFF
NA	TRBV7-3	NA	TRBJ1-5	TGTGCCAGCAGCTTACGCGCGGGGGGTGGTACAGACCAGCATTTT	CASSLRAGGGTDQHF
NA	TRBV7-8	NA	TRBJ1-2	TGTGCCAGCAGCCCAAGGATCCTAGCGGGGGAGAATGGCTACACCTTC	CASSPRILAGENGYTF
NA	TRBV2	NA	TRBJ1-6	TGTGCCAGCAGCAGACACCGGCGGACCGATAATGCACCCCACCACTTT	CASSRHRRTDNAPHHF
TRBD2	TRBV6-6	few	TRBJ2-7	TGTGCCAGCATGATGGGTAGCGGGAGTGCCTACGAGCAGTACTTC	CASMMGSGSAYEQYF
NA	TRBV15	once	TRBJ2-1	TGTGCCACCAGTGCAGACGAGTTTTCCTATGAGCAGTTCTTC	CATSADEFSYEQFF
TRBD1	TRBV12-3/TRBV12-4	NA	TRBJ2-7	TGTGCCAGCAGTTTCGGGACAGGGACCTCCTACGAGCAGTACTTC	CASSFGTGTSYEQYF
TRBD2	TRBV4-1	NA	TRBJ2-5	TGCGCCAGCAGCCAAGGGGGGGGGTTCCTCGAGACCCAGTACTTC	CASSQGGGFLETQYF
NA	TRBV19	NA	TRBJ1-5	TGTGCCAGTAGTATGTGGGGGCAGAGCAATCAGCCCCAGCATTTT	CASSMWGQSNQPQHF
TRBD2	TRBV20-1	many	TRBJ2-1	TGCAGTGCACTAGGGGAGCGGGGGCCGGGGGATGAGCAGTTCTTC	CSALGERGPGDEQFF
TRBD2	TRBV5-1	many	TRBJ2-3	TGCGCCAGCAGCGGTGGGACTAGCGGGGTAGATACGCAGTATTTT	CASSGGTSGVDTQYF
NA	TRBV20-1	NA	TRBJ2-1	TGCAGTGCTAGATCCGGCAATCAGCCCCAGTTCTTC	CSARSGNQPQFF
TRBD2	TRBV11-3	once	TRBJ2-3	TGTGCCAGCAGCTTAAGGGGACTAGCGGGAGCTGGGGCAGATACGCAGTATTTT	CASSLRGLAGAGADTQYF
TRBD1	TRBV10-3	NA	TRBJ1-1	TGTGCCGTCCGGGACAGGGGGCTATCTGAAGCTTTCTTT	CAVRDRGLSEAFF
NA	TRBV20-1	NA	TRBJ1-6	TGCAGTGCCGAGGAGAGAGTAGCGGGGCCCCTCCACTTT	CSAEERVAGPLHF
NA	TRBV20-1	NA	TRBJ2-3	TGCAGTGCTAGAGACAACAGGGACTACCGGACAGATACGCAGTATTTT	CSARDNRDYRTDTQYF
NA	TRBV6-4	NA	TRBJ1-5	TGTGCCAGCAGAGACAGAAGTCAGCCCCTGCATTTT	CASRDRSQPLHF
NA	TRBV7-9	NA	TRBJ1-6	TGTGCCACCAGAAGACAGCGCGGTGGAGAGTTTCCTCCCCTCCACTTT	CATRRQRGGEFPPLHF
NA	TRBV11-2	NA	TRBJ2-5	TGTGCCAGCAGCTGCCAGGGCACAACCGAGACCCAGTACTTC	CASSCQGTTETQYF
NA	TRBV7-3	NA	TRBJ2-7	NA	CASSRQVENEQYFF